At least ten counts were recorded for the clone carrying this T cell receptor beta chain. CDR1 and CDR2 (germline): MNHNS, SASEGT. Trimming removed 6 bases from V and 2 bases from J; junction bases left unmatched: 5. The CDR3 is 15 residues long. The sample originates from a study of early T cells in non-severe SARS-CoV-2 infection. Study in general: From unsorted whole blood, bulk RNA was sequenced, and the chains remained unpaired.

Researchers attached unique molecular identifiers to individual cDNA molecules. TCRdb recomputed calls from the 5' RACE reads with MiXCR, one row per CDR3 protein. The sample holds around 62,000 distinct CDR3 sequences, approximately 13% seen once. The chain recombines TRBV6-1 with TRBJ2-1; 9 bases are a match to TRBD2. The origin of this receptor is an adult who was a healthcare worker with PCR-confirmed SARS-CoV-2 infection or an uninfected control (not recorded which). The specimen was whole blood. DNA for the CDR3: TGTGCCAGCAGAGCTAGCGGGAATCCCTACAATGAGCAGTTCTTC. This translates into CASRASGNPYNEQFF.